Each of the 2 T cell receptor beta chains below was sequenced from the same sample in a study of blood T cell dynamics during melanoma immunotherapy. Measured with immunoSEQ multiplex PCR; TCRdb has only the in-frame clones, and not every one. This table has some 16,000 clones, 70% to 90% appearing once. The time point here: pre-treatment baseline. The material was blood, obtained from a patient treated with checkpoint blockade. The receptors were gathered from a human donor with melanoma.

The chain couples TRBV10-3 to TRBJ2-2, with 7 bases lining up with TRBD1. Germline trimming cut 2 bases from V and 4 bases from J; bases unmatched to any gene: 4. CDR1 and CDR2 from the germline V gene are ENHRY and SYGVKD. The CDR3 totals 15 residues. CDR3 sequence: CAISEARGLTGELFF. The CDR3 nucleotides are TGTGCCATCAGTGAGGCTAGGGGGCTCACCGGGGAGCTGTTTTTT.

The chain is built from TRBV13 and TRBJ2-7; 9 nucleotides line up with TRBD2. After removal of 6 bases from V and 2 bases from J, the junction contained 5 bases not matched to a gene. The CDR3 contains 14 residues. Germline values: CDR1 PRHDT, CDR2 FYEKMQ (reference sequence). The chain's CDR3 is CASSSGGQAYEQYF. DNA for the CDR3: TGTGCCAGCAGTAGCGGGGGCCAAGCCTACGAGCAGTACTTC.